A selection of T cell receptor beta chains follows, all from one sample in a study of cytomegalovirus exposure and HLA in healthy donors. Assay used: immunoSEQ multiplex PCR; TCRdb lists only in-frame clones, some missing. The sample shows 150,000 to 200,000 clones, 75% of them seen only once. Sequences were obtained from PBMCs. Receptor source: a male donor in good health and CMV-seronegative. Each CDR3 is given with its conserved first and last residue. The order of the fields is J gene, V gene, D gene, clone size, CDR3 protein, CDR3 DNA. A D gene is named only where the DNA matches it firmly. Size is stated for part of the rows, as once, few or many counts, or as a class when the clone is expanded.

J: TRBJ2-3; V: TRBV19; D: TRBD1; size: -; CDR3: CASRRTGASTDTQYF; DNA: TGTGCCAGTAGGAGAACAGGGGCCAGCACAGATACGCAGTATTTT
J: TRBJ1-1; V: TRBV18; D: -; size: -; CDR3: CASSPSTANTEAFF; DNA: TGTGCCAGCTCACCAAGCACAGCGAACACTGAAGCTTTCTTT
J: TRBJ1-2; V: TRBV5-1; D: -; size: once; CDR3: CASSLEHVGYTF; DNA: TGCGCCAGCAGCTTGGAGCACGTCGGCTACACCTTC
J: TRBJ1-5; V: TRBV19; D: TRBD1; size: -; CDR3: CASSGTGTGVNQPQHF; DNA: TGTGCCAGTAGTGGGACCGGGACAGGGGTCAATCAGCCCCAGCATTTT
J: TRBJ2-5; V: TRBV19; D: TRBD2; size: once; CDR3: CASSRGLAGPQETQYF; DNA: TGTGCCAGTAGTCGCGGACTAGCGGGGCCCCAAGAGACCCAGTACTTC
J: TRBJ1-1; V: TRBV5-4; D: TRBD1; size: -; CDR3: CASSSRTGGTTEAFF; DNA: TGTGCCAGCAGCTCCCGTACAGGGGGTACCACTGAAGCTTTCTTT
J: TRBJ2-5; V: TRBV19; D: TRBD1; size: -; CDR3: CASSIGRGLETQYF; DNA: TGTGCCAGTAGTATAGGAAGGGGGCTGGAGACCCAGTACTTC
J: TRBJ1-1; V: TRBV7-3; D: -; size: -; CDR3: CASSLGGPGSAEAFF; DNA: TGTGCCAGCAGCTTAGGAGGGCCAGGGTCCGCTGAAGCTTTCTTT
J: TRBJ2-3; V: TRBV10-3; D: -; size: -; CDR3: CAIGPNTDTQYF; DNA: TGTGCCATCGGCCCAAACACAGATACGCAGTATTTT
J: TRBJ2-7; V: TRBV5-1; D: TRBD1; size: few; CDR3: CASSLSGTGPPYEQYF; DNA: TGCGCCAGCAGCTTGAGCGGGACAGGGCCTCCCTACGAGCAGTACTTC
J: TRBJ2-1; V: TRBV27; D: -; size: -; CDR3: CASSLTRSDYNEQFF; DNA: TGTGCTAGCAGCCTAACTAGGAGCGACTACAATGAGCAGTTCTTC
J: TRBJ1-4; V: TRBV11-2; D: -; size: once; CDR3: CASSLRQNEKLFF; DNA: TGTGCCAGCAGCTTACGACAGAATGAAAAACTGTTTTTT
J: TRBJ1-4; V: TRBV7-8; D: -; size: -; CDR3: CASSLGMSGNEKLFF; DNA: TGTGCCAGCAGCTTAGGGATGAGCGGTAATGAAAAACTGTTTTTT
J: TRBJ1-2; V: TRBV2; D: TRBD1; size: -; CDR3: CASTGTASYYGYTF; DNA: TGTGCCAGCACCGGGACAGCGAGCTATTATGGCTACACCTTC
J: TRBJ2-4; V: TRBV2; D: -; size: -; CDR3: CASSTRIQYF; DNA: TGTGCCAGCAGTACACGTATTCAGTACTTC
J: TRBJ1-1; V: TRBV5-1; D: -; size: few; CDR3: CASSLMGGEAFF; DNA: TGCGCCAGCAGCTTAATGGGGGGGGAAGCTTTCTTT
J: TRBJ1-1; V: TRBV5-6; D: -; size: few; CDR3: CASSLVALGGGNTEAFF; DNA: TGTGCCAGCAGCTTGGTGGCCCTCGGCGGCGGGAACACTGAAGCTTTCTTT
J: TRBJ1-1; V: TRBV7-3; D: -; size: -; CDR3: CASSLNPRTEAFF; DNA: TGTGCCAGCAGCTTGAACCCGAGGACTGAAGCTTTCTTT
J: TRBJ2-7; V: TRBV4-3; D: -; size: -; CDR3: CASSQDTGRTYEQYF; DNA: TGCGCCAGCAGCCAAGATACGGGTCGAACCTACGAGCAGTACTTC
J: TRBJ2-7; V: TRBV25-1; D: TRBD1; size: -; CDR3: CASSEYPPGQGYEQYF; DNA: TGTGCCAGCAGTGAATATCCCCCGGGACAGGGCTACGAGCAGTACTTC
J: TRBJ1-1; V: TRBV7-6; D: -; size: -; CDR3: CASSDLGMNTEAFF; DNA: TGTGCCAGCAGCGACCTCGGGATGAACACTGAAGCTTTCTTT
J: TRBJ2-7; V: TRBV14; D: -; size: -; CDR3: CASSHGGEQYF; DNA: TGTGCCAGCAGCCATGGGGGGGAGCAGTACTTC
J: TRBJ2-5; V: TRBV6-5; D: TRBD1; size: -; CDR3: CASSGQGTGKTQYF; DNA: TGTGCCAGCAGCGGACAGGGGACAGGGAAGACCCAGTACTTC
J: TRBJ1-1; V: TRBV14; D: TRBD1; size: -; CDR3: CASSQTPRQGGEAFF; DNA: TGTGCCAGCAGCCAGACCCCGAGACAGGGAGGTGAAGCTTTCTTT
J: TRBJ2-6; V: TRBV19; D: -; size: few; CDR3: CASSWSSGANVLTF; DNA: TGTGCCAGTAGTTGGAGCTCTGGGGCCAACGTCCTGACTTTC
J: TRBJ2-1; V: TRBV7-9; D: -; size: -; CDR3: CASSLITEYNEQFF; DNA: TGTGCCAGCAGCCTTATCACAGAATACAATGAGCAGTTCTTC
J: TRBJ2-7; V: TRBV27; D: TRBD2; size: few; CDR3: CASSSRGGSLYEQYF; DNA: TGTGCCAGCAGTTCGCGGGGGGGCTCCCTCTACGAGCAGTACTTC
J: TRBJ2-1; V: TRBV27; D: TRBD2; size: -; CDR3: CASSYSAGGYNEQFF; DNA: TGTGCCAGCAGTTATTCGGCGGGGGGCTACAATGAGCAGTTCTTC
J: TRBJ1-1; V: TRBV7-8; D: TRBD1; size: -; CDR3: CASSLTGGTEAFF; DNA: TGTGCCAGCAGCTTGACAGGGGGAACTGAAGCTTTCTTT
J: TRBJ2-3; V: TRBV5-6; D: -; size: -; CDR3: CASSLAPGTDTQYF; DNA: TGTGCCAGCAGCTTGGCCCCAGGGACAGATACGCAGTATTTT
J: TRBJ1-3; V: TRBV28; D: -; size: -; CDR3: CASAVDRGAGNTIYF; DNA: TGTGCCAGCGCGGTCGACCGGGGGGCTGGAAACACCATATATTTT
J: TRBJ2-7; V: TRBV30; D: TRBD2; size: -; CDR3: CAWIPTSASEQYF; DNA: TGTGCCTGGATCCCCACTAGCGCGTCCGAGCAGTACTTC
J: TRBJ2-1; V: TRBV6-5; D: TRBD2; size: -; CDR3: CASTPTSGGYNEQFF; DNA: TGTGCCAGCACTCCGACTAGCGGGGGTTACAATGAGCAGTTCTTC
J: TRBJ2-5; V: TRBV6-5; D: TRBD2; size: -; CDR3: CASSSNYGLAKTQYF; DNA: TGTGCCAGCAGTTCGAACTACGGACTAGCGAAGACCCAGTACTTC
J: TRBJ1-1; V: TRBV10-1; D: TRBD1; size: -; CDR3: CASPLDRGDAFF; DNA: TGCGCCAGCCCCCTGGACAGGGGAGACGCTTTCTTT
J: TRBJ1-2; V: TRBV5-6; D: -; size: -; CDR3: CASSPLASGETF; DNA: TGTGCCAGCAGCCCCTTGGCGTCAGGGGAAACCTTC
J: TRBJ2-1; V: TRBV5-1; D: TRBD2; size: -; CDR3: CASSYYLAGESEQFF; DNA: TGCGCCAGCAGCTACTACCTAGCGGGAGAGAGTGAGCAGTTCTTC
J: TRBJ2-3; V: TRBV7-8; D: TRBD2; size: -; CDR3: CATKERGARADTQYF; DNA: TGTGCCACGAAAGAGCGGGGGGCCAGGGCAGATACGCAGTATTTT
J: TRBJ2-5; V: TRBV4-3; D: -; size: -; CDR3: CASSQDRGAQETQYF; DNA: TGCGCCAGCAGCCAAGATCGGGGGGCCCAAGAGACCCAGTACTTC
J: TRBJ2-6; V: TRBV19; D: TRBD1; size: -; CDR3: CASGDRDGANVLTF; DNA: TGTGCCAGTGGCGACAGGGATGGGGCCAACGTCCTGACTTTC
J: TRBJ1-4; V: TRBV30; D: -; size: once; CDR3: CAWVQGGGEKLFF; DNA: TGTGCCTGGGTACAGGGAGGGGGTGAAAAACTGTTTTTT
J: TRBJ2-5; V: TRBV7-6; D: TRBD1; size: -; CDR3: CASSPRTGVETQYF; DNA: TGTGCCAGCAGCCCCAGGACAGGGGTGGAGACCCAGTACTTC
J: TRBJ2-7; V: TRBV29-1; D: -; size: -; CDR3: CSVRQAYEQYF; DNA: TGCAGCGTGAGACAAGCATATGAGCAGTACTTC
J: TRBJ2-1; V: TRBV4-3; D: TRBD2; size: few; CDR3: CASSQRLAVFDEQFF; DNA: TGCGCCAGCAGTCAAAGACTAGCGGTCTTCGATGAGCAGTTCTTC
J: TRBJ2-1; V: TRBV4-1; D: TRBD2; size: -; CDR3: CASSPTSGRLANEQFF; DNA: TGCGCCAGCAGCCCGACTAGCGGGAGGTTGGCCAATGAGCAGTTCTTC
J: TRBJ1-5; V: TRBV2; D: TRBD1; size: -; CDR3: CASTGQDNQPQHF; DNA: TGTGCCAGCACTGGACAGGACAATCAGCCCCAGCATTTT
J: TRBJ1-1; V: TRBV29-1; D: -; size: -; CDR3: CSAQVGGDLDTEAFF; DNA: TGCAGCGCTCAAGTCGGAGGGGATTTGGACACTGAAGCTTTCTTT
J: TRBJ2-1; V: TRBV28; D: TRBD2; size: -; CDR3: CASSSGGSANEQFF; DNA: TGTGCCAGCAGTTCCGGGGGGTCGGCCAATGAGCAGTTCTTC
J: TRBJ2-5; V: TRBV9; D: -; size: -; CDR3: CASSLDIQETQYF; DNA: TGTGCCAGCAGTTTGGACATCCAAGAGACCCAGTACTTC
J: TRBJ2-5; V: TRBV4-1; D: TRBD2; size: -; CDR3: CASSQLTAGEETQYF; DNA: TGCGCCAGCAGCCAGCTGACAGCGGGAGAGGAGACCCAGTACTTC
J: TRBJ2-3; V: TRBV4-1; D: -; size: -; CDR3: CASSQGPWGRLHTDTQYF; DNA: TGCGCCAGCAGCCAAGGCCCATGGGGGAGGCTACACACAGATACGCAGTATTTT
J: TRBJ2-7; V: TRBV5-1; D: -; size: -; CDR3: CASSFDSISYEQYF; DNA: TGCGCCAGCAGCTTTGACAGCATCTCCTACGAGCAGTACTTC
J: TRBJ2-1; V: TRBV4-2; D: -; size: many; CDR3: CASSQVWGGAGEQFF; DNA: TGTGCCAGCAGCCAAGTTTGGGGGGGGGCTGGGGAGCAGTTCTTC
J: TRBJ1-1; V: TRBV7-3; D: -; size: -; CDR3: CASRPRGGNTEAFF; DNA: TGTGCCAGCAGGCCACGGGGAGGGAACACTGAAGCTTTCTTT
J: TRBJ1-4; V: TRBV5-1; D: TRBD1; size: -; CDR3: CASSLQTGRRDEKLFF; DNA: TGCGCCAGCAGCCTACAGACAGGGCGACGGGATGAAAAACTGTTTTTT
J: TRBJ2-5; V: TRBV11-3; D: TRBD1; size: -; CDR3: CASSPGQGQETQYF; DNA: TGTGCCAGCAGCCCCGGACAGGGACAAGAGACCCAGTACTTC
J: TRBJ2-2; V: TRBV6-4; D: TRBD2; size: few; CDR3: CASSPLAGAIGELFF; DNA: TGTGCCAGCAGTCCCCTAGCGGGAGCGATCGGGGAGCTGTTTTTT
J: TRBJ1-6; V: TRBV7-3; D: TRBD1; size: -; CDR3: CASSLVPDRAPLHF; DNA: TGTGCCAGCAGCTTAGTTCCGGACAGGGCGCCCCTCCACTTT
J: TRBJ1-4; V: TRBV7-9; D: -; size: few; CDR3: CASSLRTGGNEKLFF; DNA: TGTGCCAGCAGCTTAAGGACCGGGGGTAATGAAAAACTGTTTTTT